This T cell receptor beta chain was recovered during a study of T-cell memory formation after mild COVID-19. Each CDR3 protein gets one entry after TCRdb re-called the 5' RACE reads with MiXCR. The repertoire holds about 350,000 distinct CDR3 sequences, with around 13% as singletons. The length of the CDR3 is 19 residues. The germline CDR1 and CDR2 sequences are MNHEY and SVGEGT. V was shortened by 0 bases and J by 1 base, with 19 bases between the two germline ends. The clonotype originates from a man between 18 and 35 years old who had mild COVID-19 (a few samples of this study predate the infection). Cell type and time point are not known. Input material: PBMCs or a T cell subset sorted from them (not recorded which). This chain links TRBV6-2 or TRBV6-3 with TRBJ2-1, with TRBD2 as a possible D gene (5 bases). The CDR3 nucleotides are TGTGCCAGCAGTTACTCGATTTCTAGAGGGATTCATTCCTACAATGAGCAGTTCTTC. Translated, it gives CASSYSISRGIHSYNEQFF.